The 25 T cell receptor beta chains given below trace back to one sample, sequenced in a study of T cell repertoires in cytomegalovirus infection. Which antigens these TCRs recognize remains unknown. Using its own MiXCR run on the reads, TCRdb lists one record per CDR3 protein. In the table there are some 560,000 distinct CDR3 sequences, around two fifths of which are singletons. This sample comprised cultured PBMCs, obtained from culture after CMV antigen stimulation. The receptors originated from a human donor in good health (CMV status not recorded). Some clones in this sample may be carry-over from other donors' samples.

This clonotype is a singleton in its sample. Possible read error: a much larger clone is one base away. The gene calls are TRBV7-7 and TRBJ2-3; TRBD2 agrees at 7 bases. Germline V gene data show CDR1 as SSHAT and CDR2 as FNYEAQ (reference sequence). J was trimmed by 6 bases and V by 4 bases; bases with no gene match: 4. The CDR3 has 13 residues. CDR3 DNA: TGTGCCAGCAGCTATCGAGCGGGGGATACGCAGTATTTT. Translating gives CASSYRAGDTQYF.

This clonotype was seen at least ten times. The chain is built from TRBV7-2 and TRBJ1-4; perhaps TRBD1 as D (5 bases). CDR1 is SGHTA and CDR2 is FQGNSA in the germline V gene. This CDR3 spans 14 amino acids. Trimming stripped 8 bases from V and 5 bases from J, with 15 bases between. The DNA for the CDR3 is TGTGCCAGCTCTCGACAGATGGGAAATGAAAAACTGTTTTTT. Protein: CASSRQMGNEKLFF.

The rearrangement uses TRBV7-6 and TRBJ2-7; 10 bases are shared with TRBD1. CDR1 SGHVS and CDR2 FNYEAQ come from the germline V gene. This CDR3 has 14 residues. J was trimmed by 5 bases and V by 9 bases; bases with no gene match: 10. The CDR3 DNA reads as TGTGCCAGAACCCCGGGACAGGGGTGGAACGAGCAGTACTTC. Translating it yields CARTPGQGWNEQYF.

The genes are TRBV6-1 and TRBJ2-3; D uncertain. Germline V gene data show CDR1 as MNHNS and CDR2 as SASEGT. CDR3 length equals 14 residues. Trimming pared 3 bases from V and 1 base from J, leaving 8 bases between. CDR3 coding DNA: TGTGCCAGCAGTGATAAGGGTGGCACAGATACGCAGTATTTT. Translating it yields CASSDKGGTDTQYF.

This clonotype turned up a few times. The chain carries TRBV7-9 and TRBJ2-5; D possibly corresponds to TRBD1 (6 bases). The CDR3 runs to 14 residues. Trimming took 2 bases from V and 2 from J, leaving 9 bases between them. CDR1 and CDR2 from the germline V gene are SEHNR and FQNEAQ (reference sequence). CDR3 loop: CASSLNQGQETQYF. The DNA for the CDR3 is TGTGCCAGCAGCTTAAACCAGGGGCAAGAGACCCAGTACTTC. Complete variable domain (other parts from reference TRBV7-9 and TRBJ2-5): DTGVSQNPRHKITKRGQNVTFRCDPISEHNRLYWYRQTLGQGPEFLTYFQNEAQLEKSRLLSDRFSAERPKGSFSTLEIQRTEQGDSAMYLCASSLNQGQETQYFGPGTRLLVL.

This clonotype was seen repeatedly, ten times or more. The V and J genes are TRBV7-2 and TRBJ1-2; D might be TRBD1 (6 bases). Trimming left V 5 bases short and J 7 bases short, with 20 bases between. This CDR3 has 15 amino acids. CDR1 SGHTA and CDR2 FQGNSA come from the germline V gene. The DNA of the CDR3 is TGTGCCAGCAGCATAATACCAGGGGCACAGGCTGGCTACACCTTC. Amino acid sequence: CASSIIPGAQAGYTF.

The chain joins TRBV20-1 to TRBJ2-5, with 7 bases identical to TRBD1. The length of the CDR3 is 15 residues. V dropped 1 base and J dropped 3; count of bases not matched to a gene: 8. Germline CDR1 DFQATT, CDR2 SNEGSKA (reference sequence). The CDR3 DNA sequence: TGCAGTGCTAGAGTACTAGGGCAGGGGGAAGAGACCCAGTACTTC. This translates into CSARVLGQGEETQYF.

The CDR3 loop is CASSQDGTLTNYGYTF. The CDR3 DNA reads as TGTGCCAGCAGCCAAGATGGAACACTTACTAACTATGGCTACACCTTC. The chain employs TRBV4-2 and TRBJ1-2; D unclear. The CDR3 is made up of 16 amino acids. The V gene lost 0 bases and the J gene lost 0 bases, with 11 bases spanning the gap. The germline V gene has CDR1 LGHNA and CDR2 YNFKEQ.

There are a few counts of this clonotype. The chain combines TRBV7-6 with TRBJ2-5, with TRBD1 matching over 12 bases. This CDR3 comprises 19 residues. With 2 bases clipped from V and 7 bases from J, the junction kept 17 bases outside the gene matches. In germline, CDR1 is SGHVS, CDR2 FNYEAQ. CDR3: CASSLIIFSGTGGSATQYF. CDR3 in DNA: TGTGCCAGCAGCTTAATCATCTTCTCCGGGACAGGGGGCTCCGCGACCCAGTACTTC.

J is TRBJ2-4 and V is TRBV9, with 10 nucleotides matching TRBD1. The CDR3 is made up of 16 amino acids. Per germline, CDR1 SGDLS and CDR2 YYNGEE. After removal of 2 bases from V and 6 bases from J, the junction contained 8 bases not matched to a gene. The CDR3 is CASSVAPGQGRNIQYF. CDR3 DNA: TGTGCCAGCAGCGTGGCTCCGGGACAGGGGCGAAACATTCAGTACTTC.

This clonotype was seen more than once but under ten times. The gene calls are TRBV5-5 and TRBJ2-1; D is ambiguous. The CDR3 is 17 amino acids. Germline V gene sequence: CDR1 SGHKS, CDR2 YYEKEE (reference sequence). The V end was cut by 4 bases, the J end by 0 bases, with 17 bases between. The CDR3, as DNA: TGTGCCAGCAGCCTACGCCTCGGAACCCCCTCCTACAATGAGCAGTTCTTC. This sequence encodes CASSLRLGTPSYNEQFF.

This clonotype has more than one count but fewer than ten. The chain combines TRBV12-3 or TRBV12-4 with TRBJ1-4; maybe TRBD1 (6 bases). Trimming pared 3 bases from V and 6 bases from J, leaving 11 bases between. There are 14 residues in the CDR3. The CDR3 reads CASSLGATDEKLFF. CDR3 sequence (DNA): TGTGCCAGCAGTTTGGGGGCGACAGATGAAAAACTGTTTTTT.

V gene TRBV6-8 combines with J gene TRBJ2-6; a possible D gene is TRBD1 (5 bases). The CDR3 sequence is 18 residues long. The germline V and J ends were trimmed by 5 bases and 0 bases, with 17 bases remaining between them. The V gene's germline CDR1 is MNHGY and CDR2 SAAAGT. The CDR3 sequence: CASSSRWLRGSGANVLTF. The DNA of the CDR3 is TGTGCCAGCAGTAGCCGATGGCTAAGGGGCTCTGGGGCCAACGTCCTGACTTTC.

In its sample, this clonotype was seen a few times. The rearrangement links TRBV7-9 to TRBJ1-2, with unresolved D. V lost 2 bases and J lost 8, with 9 bases in between. CDR1 and CDR2 from the germline V gene are SEHNR and FQNEAQ (reference sequence). The CDR3 spans 12 residues. The CDR3 loop reads CASSLPFGGYTF. CDR3 coding DNA: TGTGCCAGCAGCTTACCGTTTGGGGGCTACACCTTC.

This chain uses TRBV7-2 with TRBJ1-5, with D perhaps TRBD1 (5 bases). CDR1 is SGHTA and CDR2 is FQGNSA in the germline V gene. V shed 1 base and J shed 3 bases, with 13 bases lying between them. The CDR3 is 16 amino acids. The CDR3 loop is CASSLGGVGSNQPQHF. CDR3 DNA: TGTGCCAGCAGCTTAGGAGGGGTCGGGTCCAATCAGCCCCAGCATTTT. The whole variable domain, filled in from reference TRBV7-2 and TRBJ1-5, reads GAGVSQSPSNKVTEKGKDVELRCDPISGHTALYWYRQSLGQGLEFLIYFQGNSAPDKSGLPSDRFSAERTGGSVSTLTIQRTQQEDSAVYLCASSLGGVGSNQPQHFGDGTRLSIL.

J is TRBJ1-1 and V is TRBV7-7; possibly TRBD1 for D (6 bases). Trimming cost V 6 bases and J 7 bases, with 18 bases left between them. The CDR3 contains 14 residues. The germline V gene encodes CDR1 SSHAT and CDR2 FNYEAQ (reference sequence). Here the CDR3 reads CASSPFPGRGEAFF. The CDR3, as DNA: TGTGCCAGCAGTCCCTTTCCCGGCAGGGGTGAAGCTTTCTTT.

In this sample, this clonotype turned up a few times. The chain carries TRBV10-2 and TRBJ1-3; D gene ambiguous. The CDR3 has 14 amino acids. The V and J ends lost 4 bases and 0 bases respectively, with 7 bases between them. CDR1 and CDR2 (germline): WSHSY, SAAADI. In DNA, the CDR3 is TGCGCCAGCAGTGCAGTGCTCTCTGGAAACACCATATATTTT. Translating it yields CASSAVLSGNTIYF.

The rearrangement joins TRBV5-4 to TRBJ2-1, with D possibly TRBD1 on 6 matching bases. In germline, CDR1 is SGHNT, CDR2 YYREEE (reference sequence). This CDR3 is built from 12 residues. Trimming cost V 0 bases and J 12 bases, with 10 bases left between them. CDR3 in DNA: TGTGCCAGCAGCTTGGGGGGGCCTCGGCAGTTCTTC. This translates into CASSLGGPRQFF.

The chain couples TRBV10-3 to TRBJ2-3; D is undetermined. The length of the CDR3 is 13 residues. CDR1 is ENHRY and CDR2 is SYGVKD in the germline V gene. The V and J ends lost 10 bases and 0 bases respectively, with 11 bases between them. The CDR3 reads CANQRSSTDTQYF. CDR3 nucleotides: TGTGCCAACCAGCGTTCTAGCACAGATACGCAGTATTTT.

The gene calls are TRBV19 and TRBJ1-5, with unresolved D. From germline, CDR1 is LNHDA and CDR2 SQIVND (reference sequence). V gave up 6 bases and J gave up 4 bases, with 28 bases separating them. This CDR3 has 19 residues. CDR3 DNA: TGTGCCAGTAGCAATCAGAGGACTGTGGCCTCCAGTAATAATCAGCCCCAGCATTTT. It specifies CASSNQRTVASSNNQPQHF.

This clonotype was recorded at least ten times. V is TRBV5-1 and J is TRBJ2-3, with D perhaps being TRBD1 or TRBD2 (6 bases each). With 4 bases removed from V and 0 bases from J, the gap between germline ends came to 9 bases. The CDR3 length is 14 residues. CDR1 is SGHRS and CDR2 is YFSETQ in the germline V gene. The CDR3 DNA is TGCGCCAGCAGCGGGGGGCCCAGCACAGATACGCAGTATTTT. This encodes CASSGGPSTDTQYF.

This clonotype was picked up a small number of times. V and J are TRBV2 and TRBJ1-2; 12 bases line up with TRBD1. This CDR3 spans 13 amino acids. Germline CDR1 SNHLY, CDR2 FYNNEI. Trimming cost V 7 bases and J 7 bases; bases outside gene matches: 4. CDR3 loop: CASIGTGGSGYTF. The CDR3 DNA reads as TGTGCCAGCATCGGGACAGGGGGCAGTGGCTACACCTTC.

J is TRBJ1-2 and V is TRBV7-9, with D unclear. The CDR3 runs to 15 residues. V lost 5 bases and J 8 bases, leaving 21 bases between the germline ends. CDR1 and CDR2 (germline): SEHNR, FQNEAQ (reference sequence). CDR3 sequence (DNA): TGTGCCAGCAGCCCCAGTGGCAGCCCAAGGTCGGGCTACACCTTC. Protein sequence: CASSPSGSPRSGYTF. The full variable domain, completed using reference TRBV7-9 and TRBJ1-2, is DTGVSQNPRHKITKRGQNVTFRCDPISEHNRLYWYRQTLGQGPEFLTYFQNEAQLEKSRLLSDRFSAERPKGSFSTLEIQRTEQGDSAMYLCASSPSGSPRSGYTFGSGTRLTVV.

The chain joins TRBV20-1 to TRBJ2-3; D unclear. V gave up 3 bases and J gave up 0 bases, with 10 bases separating them. Germline CDR1 DFQATT, CDR2 SNEGSKA (reference sequence). This CDR3 is 14 amino acids long. The CDR3 sequence is CSARLGFSTDTQYF. CDR3 DNA: TGCAGTGCTAGGTTGGGGTTCAGCACAGATACGCAGTATTTT.

This clonotype appeared a few times. This rearrangement joins TRBV7-9 to TRBJ2-1; 7 nucleotides align to TRBD2. This CDR3 is built from 15 residues. The V segment lost 7 bases and the J segment 4 bases; nucleotides outside the gene matches: 10. Germline V gives CDR1 SEHNR, CDR2 FQNEAQ (reference sequence). In DNA form, the CDR3 reads TGTGCCAGCACCCTAGCGGAAGACCCATACAATGAGCAGTTCTTC. Residues: CASTLAEDPYNEQFF.